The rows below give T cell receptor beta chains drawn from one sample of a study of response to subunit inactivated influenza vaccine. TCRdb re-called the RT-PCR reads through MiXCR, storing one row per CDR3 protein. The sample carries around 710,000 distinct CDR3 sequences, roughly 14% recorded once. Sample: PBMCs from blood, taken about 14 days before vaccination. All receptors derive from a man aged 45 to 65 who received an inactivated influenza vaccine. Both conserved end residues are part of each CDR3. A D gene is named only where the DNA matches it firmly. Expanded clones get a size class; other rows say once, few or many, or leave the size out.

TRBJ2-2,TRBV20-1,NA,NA,CSASEGLGELFF,TGCAGTGCGAGTGAGGGGCTCGGGGAGCTGTTTTTT
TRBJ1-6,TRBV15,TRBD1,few,CATSREGTVNSPLHF,TGTGCCACCAGCAGAGAAGGGACAGTCAATTCACCCCTCCACTTT
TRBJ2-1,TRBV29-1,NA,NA,CSVENPPHNEQFF,TGCAGCGTTGAAAACCCCCCGCACAATGAGCAGTTCTTC
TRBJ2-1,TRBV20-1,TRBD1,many,CSALLLQGTMNNEQFF,TGCAGTGCTCTCTTGTTACAGGGGACAATGAACAATGAGCAGTTCTTC
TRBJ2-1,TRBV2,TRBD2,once,CASSGLAGPAEQFF,TGTGCCAGCAGTGGACTAGCGGGGCCCGCGGAGCAGTTCTTC
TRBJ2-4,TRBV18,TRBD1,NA,CASSPQQWDRDIQYF,TGTGCCAGCTCACCCCAACAGTGGGACAGGGACATTCAGTACTTC
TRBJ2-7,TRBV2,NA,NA,CASSEGDIASYEQYF,TGTGCCAGCAGTGAAGGGGACATTGCCTCCTACGAGCAGTACTTC
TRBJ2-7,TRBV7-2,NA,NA,CASSSTERTYEQYF,TGTGCCAGCAGCTCCACCGAGCGCACCTACGAGCAGTACTTC
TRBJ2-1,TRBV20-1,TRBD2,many,CSARRRRLAGGPAGEQFF,TGCAGTGCTAGACGTAGACGACTAGCGGGAGGGCCGGCGGGTGAGCAGTTCTTC
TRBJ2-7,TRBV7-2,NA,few,CASSLGWQGGDEQYF,TGTGCCAGCAGCTTAGGCTGGCAGGGTGGCGACGAGCAGTACTTC
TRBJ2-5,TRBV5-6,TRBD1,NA,CASSQGDPTQYF,TGTGCCAGCAGTCAGGGGGACCCGACCCAGTACTTC
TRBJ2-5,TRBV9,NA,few,CASSVGFADGETQYF,TGTGCCAGCAGCGTAGGGTTTGCAGACGGGGAGACCCAGTACTTC
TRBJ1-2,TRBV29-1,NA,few,CSVESGGGPIYGYTF,TGCAGCGTTGAATCTGGCGGGGGGCCCATTTATGGCTACACCTTC
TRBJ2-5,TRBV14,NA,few,CASSQTRWETQYF,TGTGCCAGCAGCCAGACTCGTTGGGAGACCCAGTACTTC
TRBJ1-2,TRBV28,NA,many,CASSLPGRGYTF,TGTGCCAGCAGTTTACCAGGGCGAGGCTACACCTTC
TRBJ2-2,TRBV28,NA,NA,CASRTGRNTGELFF,TGTGCCAGCCGGACGGGTCGAAACACCGGGGAGCTGTTTTTT
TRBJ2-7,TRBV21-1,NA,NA,CASSKVLRTSGFYEQYF,TGTGCCAGCAGCAAAGTTCTCAGGACTAGCGGATTCTACGAGCAGTACTTC
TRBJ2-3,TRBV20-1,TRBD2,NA,CSARDLGLAGTQYF,TGCAGTGCTAGAGATCTTGGACTAGCGGGTACGCAGTATTTT
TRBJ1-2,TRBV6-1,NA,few,CASRNRQTPANYGYTF,TGTGCCAGCAGAAACAGACAGACACCAGCTAACTATGGCTACACCTTC
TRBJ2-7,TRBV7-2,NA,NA,CASSPQYMGEQYF,TGTGCCAGCAGCCCCCAGTATATGGGCGAGCAGTACTTC
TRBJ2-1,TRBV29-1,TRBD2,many,CSVPTSGRGSYNEQFF,TGCAGCGTGCCGACTAGCGGGAGGGGGTCCTACAATGAGCAGTTCTTC
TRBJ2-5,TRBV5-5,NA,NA,CASSLSPETQYF,TGTGCCAGCAGCTTGTCCCCGGAGACCCAGTACTTC
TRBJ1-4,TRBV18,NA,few,CASSPPGEGRKLFF,TGTGCCAGCTCACCACCCGGGGAAGGACGGAAACTGTTTTTT
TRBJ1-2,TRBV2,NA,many,CASSEGSYGYTF,TGTGCCAGCAGTGAAGGTTCCTATGGCTACACCTTC
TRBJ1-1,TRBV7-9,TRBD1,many,CASREDRGRRTEAFF,TGTGCCAGCAGAGAAGACAGGGGGCGACGGACTGAAGCTTTCTTT
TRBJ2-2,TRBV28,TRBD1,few,CASSSPGTGESGELFF,TGTGCCAGCAGTTCGCCCGGGACAGGGGAATCCGGGGAGCTGTTTTTT
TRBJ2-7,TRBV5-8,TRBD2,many,CASSLGAGEGDEQYF,TGTGCCAGCAGCTTGGGAGCGGGAGAAGGGGACGAGCAGTACTTC
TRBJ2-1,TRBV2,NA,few,CASSEVRLYNEQFF,TGTGCCAGCAGTGAAGTCAGGCTTTACAATGAGCAGTTCTTC
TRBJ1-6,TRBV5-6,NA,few,CASSLPPGWGARSPLHF,TGTGCCAGCAGCTTGCCTCCAGGTTGGGGGGCGAGATCACCCCTCCACTTT
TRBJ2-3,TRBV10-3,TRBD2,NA,CAISEQSGGGTDTQYF,TGTGCCATCAGTGAGCAAAGCGGGGGAGGCACAGATACGCAGTATTTT
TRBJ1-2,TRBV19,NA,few,CATRAAGYGYTF,TGTGCCACCCGCGCGGCAGGGTATGGCTACACCTTC
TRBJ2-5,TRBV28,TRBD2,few,CASKVLGEGETQYF,TGTGCCAGCAAAGTTCTGGGGGAGGGAGAGACCCAGTACTTC
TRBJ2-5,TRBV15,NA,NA,CATSKGRDQETQYF,TGTGCCACCTCCAAGGGCCGGGACCAAGAGACCCAGTACTTC
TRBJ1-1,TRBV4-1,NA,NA,CASSQDLSFEAFF,TGCGCCAGCAGCCAAGATCTTAGTTTTGAAGCTTTCTTT
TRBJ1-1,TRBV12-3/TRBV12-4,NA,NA,CASSFEGFRTEAFF,TGTGCCAGCAGTTTCGAAGGATTCAGGACTGAAGCTTTCTTT
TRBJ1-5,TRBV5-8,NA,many,CASSMEYSNQPQHF,TGTGCCAGCAGCATGGAGTATAGCAATCAGCCCCAGCATTTT
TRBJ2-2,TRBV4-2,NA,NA,CASSQDLAFTGELFF,TGTGCCAGCAGCCAAGATCTAGCGTTCACCGGGGAGCTGTTTTTT
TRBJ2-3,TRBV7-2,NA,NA,CARSHAQARADTQYF,TGTGCCAGGAGCCACGCTCAAGCAAGGGCGGATACGCAGTATTTT
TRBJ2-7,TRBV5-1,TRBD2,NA,CASSEAGVREQYF,TGCGCCAGCAGCGAAGCGGGAGTGCGCGAGCAGTACTTC
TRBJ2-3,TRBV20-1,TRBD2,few,CSALAGGPSDTQYF,TGCAGTGCTTTAGCGGGGGGGCCGTCAGATACGCAGTATTTT
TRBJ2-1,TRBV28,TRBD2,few,CASSLITSGPYNEQFF,TGTGCCAGCAGTTTAATAACTAGCGGGCCGTACAATGAGCAGTTCTTC
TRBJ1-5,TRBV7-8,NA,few,CASSLGAGRSNQPQHF,TGTGCCAGCAGCTTAGGGGCTGGGCGTAGCAATCAGCCCCAGCATTTT
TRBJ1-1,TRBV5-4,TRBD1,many,CASSVRDSEAFF,TGTGCCAGCAGCGTCCGGGACAGTGAAGCTTTCTTT
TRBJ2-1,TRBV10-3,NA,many,CAISTPGVRQNEQFF,TGTGCCATCAGTACCCCGGGGGTACGTCAAAATGAGCAGTTCTTC
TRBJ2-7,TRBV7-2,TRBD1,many,CASSQRQGASF,TGTGCCAGCAGTCAGAGACAGGGGGCGTCCTTC
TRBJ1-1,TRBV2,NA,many,CASRGNTEAFF,TGTGCCAGCAGGGGGAACACTGAAGCTTTCTTT
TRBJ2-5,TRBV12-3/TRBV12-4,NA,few,CASGVGGPQQTQYF,TGTGCCAGCGGGGTAGGAGGGCCTCAACAGACCCAGTACTTC
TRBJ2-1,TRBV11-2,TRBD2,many,CASSPFLAGPPNEQFF,TGTGCCAGCAGCCCCTTTTTAGCGGGGCCCCCCAATGAGCAGTTCTTC